These 24 T cell receptor beta chains were all obtained from the same sample, sequenced in a study of shared clonotypes between healthy human individuals. Sequencing was performed with immunoSEQ multiplex PCR; in TCRdb, only in-frame clones are kept and a portion is missing. Here the sample spans millions of clones, just over 90% being singletons. The sequenced sample was naive CD4+ T cells from PBMCs. As to subset: CD45RA+ positively selected. The source of these receptors is a man in his late teens or twenties in good health. Some clones in this sample may be carry-over from other donors' samples.

Concerning this clone itself: This specimen includes other DNA sequences encoding the same CDR3. The chain has TRBV5-4 and TRBJ2-7, with a tentative D call TRBD2 (5 bases). The ends were cut back, 4 bases at V and 0 bases at J, with 11 bases in the middle. The CDR3 loop spans 14 amino acids. Germline V CDR1 and CDR2: SGHNT, YYREEE (reference sequence). The CDR3 loop reads CASSSRTDSYEQYF. The CDR3 DNA sequence: TGTGCCAGCAGCAGCCGGACTGACTCCTACGAGCAGTACTTC.

In regard to this clone: The same CDR3 also results from other DNA sequences found in this sample. V is TRBV5-1 and J is TRBJ2-7, with a possible D match to TRBD2 (5 bases). The CDR3 has 13 amino acids. CDR1 SGHRS and CDR2 YFSETQ come from the germline V gene. Trimming shortened V by 4 bases and J by 2 bases, and 10 bases separated the two germline ends. The CDR3 bases are TGCGCCAGCAGCCGTGACGGGACCTACGAGCAGTACTTC. Its protein product is CASSRDGTYEQYF.

The chain uses TRBV7-9 and TRBJ1-1, with a possible D match to TRBD1 (6 bases). Per the germline V gene, CDR1 is SEHNR and CDR2 is FQNEAQ (reference sequence). V lost 1 base, J lost 6 bases, and 12 bases lay in between. The CDR3 has 14 residues. The CDR3 here is CASSLDRGRSEAFF. The CDR3 DNA sequence: TGTGCCAGCAGCTTAGACCGGGGGCGCTCTGAAGCTTTCTTT.

The chain links TRBV6-6 to TRBJ2-5; D unresolved. This CDR3 spans 13 amino acids. Looked up from germline, CDR1 is MNHNY and CDR2 is SVGAGI (reference sequence). V lost 0 bases and J 5 bases, leaving 7 bases between the germline ends. The CDR3 spells CASSYSALETQYF. The DNA for the CDR3 is TGTGCCAGCAGTTACTCGGCATTGGAGACCCAGTACTTC.

V gene TRBV10-3 combines with J gene TRBJ1-1; D is ambiguous. V was pared by 6 bases and J by 5 bases, with 13 bases between. Germline CDR1 ENHRY, CDR2 SYGVKD. This CDR3 contains 13 residues. The CDR3 loop reads CAIRDKRETEAFF. The CDR3 DNA is TGTGCCATCAGGGATAAAAGAGAGACTGAAGCTTTCTTT.

The chain is built from TRBV6-5 and TRBJ2-7; a possible D gene is TRBD1 (6 bases). The CDR3 contains 14 residues. V lost 0 bases to trimming and J lost 4 bases, with 10 bases between them. Germline V gives CDR1 MNHEY, CDR2 SVGAGI. The CDR3 spells CASSYSIRGYEQYF. The CDR3 region has the DNA TGTGCCAGCAGTTACTCGATTAGGGGGTACGAGCAGTACTTC.

The genes are TRBV21-1 and TRBJ1-2. TRBV21-1 is reported as a pseudogene. This CDR3 spans 14 amino acids. The DNA for the CDR3 is TGTGCCAGCAGCAAATGTGGGGTAAACTATGGCTACACCTTC. Translated: CASSKCGVNYGYTF.

The chain has TRBV2 and TRBJ2-7, with 7 nucleotides matching TRBD1. Losses at the gene ends were 6 bases for V and 3 bases for J; bases not matched to a gene: 5. The germline V gene has CDR1 SNHLY and CDR2 FYNNEI. This CDR3 is 13 amino acids long. The CDR3 reads CASSAYRGYEQYF. The CDR3 DNA reads TGTGCCAGCAGCGCCTACAGGGGCTACGAGCAGTACTTC.

The rearrangement uses TRBV5-4 and TRBJ2-1; D possibly corresponds to TRBD1 (6 bases). V was trimmed by 4 bases and J by 5 bases, leaving 13 bases between them. Germline CDR1 is SGHNT and CDR2 is YYREEE (reference sequence). There are 14 residues in the CDR3. CDR3 in amino acids: CASSPENRDNEQFF. The DNA for the CDR3 is TGTGCCAGCAGCCCAGAAAACAGGGACAATGAGCAGTTCTTC. Combining the CDR3 with reference TRBV5-4 and TRBJ2-1 gives the whole variable domain ETGVTQSPTHLIKTRGQQVTLRCSSQSGHNTVSWYQQALGQGPQFIFQYYREEENGRGNFPPRFSGLQFPNYSSELNVNALELDDSALYLCASSPENRDNEQFFGPGTRLTVL.

This clone was recorded once. The CDR3 bases are TGTGCCAGCAGCCTCTTGGCAATAGCGGGAGCCTCCGGGACCAATGAGCAGTTCTTC. Translated: CASSLLAIAGASGTNEQFF. This chain joins TRBV27 and TRBJ2-1; 9 nucleotides align to TRBD2. V lost 6 bases and J lost 6; bases outside the gene matches: 21. The CDR3 loop spans 19 amino acids. CDR1 is MNHEY and CDR2 is SMNVEV in the germline V gene (reference sequence).

In DNA form, the CDR3 reads TGTGCCAGCAGCTTTAGCGGAGACTACAATGAGCAGTTCTTC. Its translation is CASSFSGDYNEQFF. The chain combines TRBV11-2 with TRBJ2-1; a weak D match, TRBD2 (6 bases). Germline CDR1 is SGHAT and CDR2 is FQNNGV. The CDR3 runs to 14 residues. Deletions cut 3 bases from V and 3 bases from J, with 9 bases between.

The genes are TRBV28 and TRBJ1-4; a weak D match, TRBD1 (6 bases). With 10 bases removed from V and 5 bases from J, the gap between germline ends came to 14 bases. The CDR3 is 13 amino acids. Germline-derived CDR1 and CDR2 are MDHEN and SYDVKM. The CDR3 DNA reads TGTGCCACCACTGGGGGGCGAAATGAAAAACTGTTTTTT. This translates into CATTGGRNEKLFF.

The V gene is TRBV5-4, the J gene TRBJ2-7; TRBD2 agrees at 10 bases. Trimming took 2 bases from V and 4 from J; bases not matched to a gene: 6. CDR1 and CDR2 (germline): SGHNT, YYREEE (reference sequence). This CDR3 has 15 residues. The CDR3: CASSLTAGGVYEQYF. CDR3 bases: TGTGCCAGCAGCTTAACAGCGGGAGGGGTTTACGAGCAGTACTTC.

The V gene is TRBV18, the J gene TRBJ1-1; no firm D call. The germline CDR1 and CDR2 sequences are KGHSH and LQKENI. The CDR3 has 14 amino acids. Between the trimmed V and J ends, which lost 2 bases and 4 bases, there was a span of 11 bases. The chain's CDR3 is CASSPIAQLTEAFF. CDR3 sequence (DNA): TGTGCCAGCTCACCAATCGCCCAGCTCACTGAAGCTTTCTTT.

V and J are TRBV18 and TRBJ1-1, with unresolved D. The CDR3 consists of 15 residues. Trimming cost V 1 base and J 2 bases, with 11 bases left between them. Germline CDR1 reads KGHSH; CDR2 reads LQKENI. CDR3 in amino acids: CASSPRQVSNTEAFF. The CDR3 bases are TGTGCCAGCTCACCACGTCAGGTTTCCAACACTGAAGCTTTCTTT.

The V call is TRBV29-1, the J call TRBJ2-5, with D possibly called TRBD1 or TRBD2 (6 bases each). The CDR3 consists of 15 residues. V dropped 4 bases and J dropped 2 bases, with 17 bases sitting between them. Germline values: CDR1 SQVTM, CDR2 ANQGSEA. The CDR3 sequence: CSVGGQAGRQETQYF. CDR3 bases: TGCAGCGTTGGGGGGCAGGCCGGGAGACAAGAGACCCAGTACTTC.

The chain has TRBV18 and TRBJ1-2, with TRBD1 matching 8 bases. V was pared by 4 bases and J by 4 bases, with 5 bases of the junction left unmatched. Germline CDR1 reads KGHSH; CDR2 reads LQKENI. The CDR3 is 14 residues long. DNA of the CDR3: TGTGCCAGCTCACTCTTTGACAGGGGCTATGGCTACACCTTC. It yields the protein CASSLFDRGYGYTF.

The chain joins TRBV7-6 to TRBJ2-7; 10 bases align to TRBD2. The CDR3 length is 15 residues. Trimming took 2 bases from V and 5 from J; bases not matched to a gene: 6. From germline, CDR1 is SGHVS and CDR2 FNYEAQ. This chain's CDR3 is CASSLRLAGANEQYF. In DNA form, the CDR3 reads TGTGCCAGCAGCTTACGTCTAGCGGGAGCAAACGAGCAGTACTTC.

DNA of the CDR3: TGTGCCAGCAGCTTTGGTTCGGGAGTGGGCGAGCAGTACTTC. Translation gives CASSFGSGVGEQYF. The rearrangement links TRBV5-5 to TRBJ2-7, with a weak D call TRBD2 (6 bases). CDR1 is SGHKS and CDR2 is YYEKEE in the germline V gene (reference sequence). The length of the CDR3 is 14 residues. V gave up 2 bases and J gave up 6 bases, with 15 bases separating them.

This rearrangement joins TRBV5-1 to TRBJ2-5; 14 nucleotides agree with TRBD2. From germline, CDR1 is SGHRS and CDR2 YFSETQ. The trim removed 7 bases at V and 3 bases at J, leaving 2 bases unmatched. The CDR3 consists of 14 residues. CDR3 amino acids: CASGGLAGEETQYF. CDR3 nucleotide sequence: TGCGCCAGCGGGGGACTAGCGGGGGAAGAGACCCAGTACTTC.

The rearrangement uses TRBV6-5 and TRBJ1-2, with D possibly matching TRBD1 (5 bases). Trimming took off 6 bases at V and 8 bases at J, with 16 bases between the two ends. This CDR3 has 13 amino acids. Germline V gene lookup returns CDR1 MNHEY and CDR2 SVGAGI. CDR3: CASSPTRGVGYTF. The CDR3 DNA sequence: TGTGCCAGCAGCCCGACAAGGGGCGTAGGCTACACCTTC.

This sequence joins TRBV21-1 and TRBJ2-3; the DNA was not compared with TRBD2, the D call given in the table. TRBV21-1 is termed a pseudogene. The CDR3 covers 18 residues. The CDR3 sequence: CASSKRQREGGTTDTQYF. The CDR3 DNA is TGTGCCAGCAGCAAAAGGCAACGGGAGGGTGGGACCACAGATACGCAGTATTTT.

V gene TRBV15 combines with J gene TRBJ1-2, with no clear D. This CDR3 spans 13 amino acids. CDR1 LNHNV and CDR2 YYDKDF come from the germline V gene (reference sequence). V was cut by 2 bases and J by 3 bases, with 7 bases left in between. CDR3 residues: CATSRRDYYGYTF. The CDR3 DNA sequence: TGTGCCACCAGCAGACGGGATTACTATGGCTACACCTTC.

The V call is TRBV19, the J call TRBJ1-5; possible D gene TRBD1, 5 bases. The CDR3 runs to 15 residues. With 0 bases removed from V and 7 bases from J, the gap between germline ends came to 13 bases. Looked up from germline, CDR1 is LNHDA and CDR2 is SQIVND (reference sequence). The CDR3 DNA reads as TGTGCCAGTAGTATAGATCGGGGGTCTGGGCAGCCCCAGCATTTT. Translation: CASSIDRGSGQPQHF.